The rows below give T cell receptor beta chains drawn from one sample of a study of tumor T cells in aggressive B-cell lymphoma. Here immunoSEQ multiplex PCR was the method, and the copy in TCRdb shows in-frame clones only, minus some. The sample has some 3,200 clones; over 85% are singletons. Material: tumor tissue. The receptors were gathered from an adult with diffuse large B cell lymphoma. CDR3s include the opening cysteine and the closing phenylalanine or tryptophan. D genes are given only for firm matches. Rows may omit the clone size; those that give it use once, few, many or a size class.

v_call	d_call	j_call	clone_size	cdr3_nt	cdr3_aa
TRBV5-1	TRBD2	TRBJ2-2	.	TGCGCCAGCAGCTTAACTAGCGGGATCACCGAGGAGCTGTTTTTT	CASSLTSGITEELFF
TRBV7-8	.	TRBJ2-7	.	TGTGCCAGCAGCCTGCCTAACTACGAGCAGTACTTC	CASSLPNYEQYF
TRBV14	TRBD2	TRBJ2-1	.	TGTGCCAGCAGCCAAGATCTGGGTAGCGGGGTCTACAATGAGCAGTTCTTC	CASSQDLGSGVYNEQFF
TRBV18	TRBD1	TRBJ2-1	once	TGTGCCAGCTCACCACGAGGGACAGGGGACAATGAGCAGTTCTTC	CASSPRGTGDNEQFF
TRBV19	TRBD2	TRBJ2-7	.	TGTGCCAGTAGTTCTGAAAGCGGGAAGCTCTACGAGCAGTACTTC	CASSSESGKLYEQYF
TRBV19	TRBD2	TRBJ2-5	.	TGTGCCAGTAGCGCTAGCGGGAGGCCTAGGGAGCAGTACTTC	CASSASGRPREQYF
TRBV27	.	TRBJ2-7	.	TGTGCCAGCAGTTTTGCGGGCGAGCAGTACTTC	CASSFAGEQYF
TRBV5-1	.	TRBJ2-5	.	TGCGCCAGCAGCTTTCGAGGGGGAGAGACCCAGTACTTC	CASSFRGGETQYF
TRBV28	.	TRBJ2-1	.	TGTGCCAGCAGTTTTATGGCGGGCCGCTACAATGAGCAGTTCTTC	CASSFMAGRYNEQFF
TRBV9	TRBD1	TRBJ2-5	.	TGTGCCAGCAGCCCCGGGACAGGGGGCTCAGAGACCCAGTACTTC	CASSPGTGGSETQYF
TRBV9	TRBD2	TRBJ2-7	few	TGTGCCAGCAGCGTAGGCGGGAGTAACGAGCAGTACTTC	CASSVGGSNEQYF
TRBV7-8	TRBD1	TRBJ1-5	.	TGTGCCAGCAGCTTAGAGGGACAGGTATATAGCAATCAGCCCCAGCATTTT	CASSLEGQVYSNQPQHF
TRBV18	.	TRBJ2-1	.	TGTGCCAGCTCACTACTGAGCCGGGGAACTGAGCAGTTCTTC	CASSLLSRGTEQFF
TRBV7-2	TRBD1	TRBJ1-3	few	TGTGCCAGCAGCTTAGGACCAGGGGGCGGAAACACCATATATTTT	CASSLGPGGGNTIYF
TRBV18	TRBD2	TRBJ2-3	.	TGTGCCAGCTCACAAGCGGGAGGGCCGGGCACAGATACGCAGTATTTT	CASSQAGGPGTDTQYF
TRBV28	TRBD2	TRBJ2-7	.	TGTGCCAGCAGTTCCGGCGGGAGCGTATACTACGAGCAGTACTTC	CASSSGGSVYYEQYF
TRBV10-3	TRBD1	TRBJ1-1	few	TGTGCCATCAAGACAGGGTCGAACACTGAAGCTTTCTTT	CAIKTGSNTEAFF
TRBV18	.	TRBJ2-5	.	TGTGCCAGCTCACCCGCGAGACACAGGGAAGAGACCCAGTACTTC	CASSPARHREETQYF
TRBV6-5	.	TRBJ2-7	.	TGTGCCAGCAGTTACTCAGGCGGTGTTCTGGGGAGGCAGTACTTC	CASSYSGGVLGRQYF
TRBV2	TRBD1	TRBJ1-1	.	TGTGCCAGCAGACCCGGGACAGGGGGGACTGAAGCTTTCTTT	CASRPGTGGTEAFF
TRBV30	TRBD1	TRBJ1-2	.	TGTGCCTGGACCGGTATGGGACAGGGCTCCCTTAACTATGGCTACACCTTC	CAWTGMGQGSLNYGYTF
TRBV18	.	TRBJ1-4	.	TGTGCCAGCTCACCAAGCAGGGGAAATGAAAAACTGTTTTTT	CASSPSRGNEKLFF